This T cell receptor beta chain originates from a study of blood T cell repertoires in COVID-19. For the study at large: The United States, Italy and Spain provided the acute and convalescent COVID-19 samples.

Some clones are missing from TCRdb's copy, which holds only in-frame ones; the method was immunoSEQ multiplex PCR. This sample has approximately 80,000 clones, with 70% to 90% found just once. Trimming cost V 2 bases and J 14 bases, with 14 bases left between them. Looked up from germline, CDR1 is DFQATT and CDR2 is SNEGSKA (reference sequence). This CDR3 comprises 11 residues. The chain links TRBV20-1 to TRBJ2-3; D may be TRBD2 (6 bases). The receptor was derived from a woman over 75 with COVID-19, enrolled during active disease. Sequencing used peripheral blood. CDR3 in amino acids: CSARIAEVAYF. DNA of the CDR3: TGCAGTGCTAGAATAGCGGAGGTGGCGTATTTT.